The rows below give T cell receptor beta chains drawn from one sample of a study of PD-1 blockade in classical Hodgkin lymphoma. Some clones are missing from TCRdb's copy, which holds only in-frame ones; the method was immunoSEQ multiplex PCR. The sample comprises some 100,000 clones, around 90% of which are singletons, and 2.5% to 3.5% rests with the top ten. The specimen comprised peripheral blood mononuclear cells (PBMCs), sampled at baseline. These receptors all come from a human donor with classical Hodgkin lymphoma. The CDR3 runs from the conserved cysteine through the conserved F or W. A D gene is named only where the DNA matches it firmly. Size values are once, few and many counts, or a class for expanded clones, and some rows have none.

TRBV6-1,NA,NA,TRBJ1-1,TGTGCCAGCAGTGTCGCTCACAGGGCTGAAGCTTTCTTT,CASSVAHRAEAFF
TRBV6-1,NA,NA,TRBJ1-1,TGTGCCAGCAGACAGACTCTGAACACTGAAGCTTTCTTT,CASRQTLNTEAFF
TRBV5-1,NA,NA,TRBJ2-2,TGCGCCAGCAGCTTGGAGGCCACCGGGGAGCTGTTTTTT,CASSLEATGELFF
TRBV19,NA,NA,TRBJ1-5,TGTGCCAGTAGTATACAGATAAATCAGCCCCAGCATTTT,CASSIQINQPQHF
TRBV28,NA,TRBD1,TRBJ2-2,TGTGCCAGCAGTTTGATGAGAGGGACAGGGATCGGCGGGGAGCTGTTTTTT,CASSLMRGTGIGGELFF
TRBV4-1,NA,NA,TRBJ2-7,TGCGCCAGCAGCCAAGGAACCAGCGGGCAGTACTTC,CASSQGTSGQYF
TRBV7-2,NA,NA,TRBJ2-1,TGTGCCAGCAGCTTAAGGCCGAGTGGGGATGAGCAGTTCTTC,CASSLRPSGDEQFF
TRBV23-1,NA,NA,TRBJ2-5,TGCGCCAGCAGTCAACTCGCGGACAGCCTGACGGAAGAGACCCAGTACTTC,CASSQLADSLTEETQYF
TRBV7-9,NA,NA,TRBJ1-1,TGTGCCAGCAGTTTTACAGGGCCCACTGAAGCTTTCTTT,CASSFTGPTEAFF
TRBV25-1,NA,TRBD2,TRBJ2-5,TGTGCCAGTACAACCCCGGGGGGGCGTCTGGGGACCCAGTACTTC,CASTTPGGRLGTQYF
TRBV29-1,NA,TRBD1,TRBJ2-7,TGCAGCGTTTCATATCTGACAGGGGTTCGCTCCTACGAGCAGTACTTC,CSVSYLTGVRSYEQYF
TRBV9,NA,NA,TRBJ2-7,TGTGCCAGCAGCGTAGATTCAGGCTACGAGCAGTACTTC,CASSVDSGYEQYF
TRBV28,NA,NA,TRBJ1-1,TGTGCCAGCAGTTTCCTCGTGGGGGCCACTGAAGCTTTCTTT,CASSFLVGATEAFF
TRBV10-1,NA,NA,TRBJ2-3,TGCGCCAGCAGACCTACGATCACAGATACGCAGTATTTT,CASRPTITDTQYF
TRBV27,NA,NA,TRBJ2-7,TGTGCCAGCAGTACGTCCTACGAGCAGTACTTC,CASSTSYEQYF
TRBV7-3,once,NA,TRBJ1-2,TGTGCCAGCAGCTTAGGAAAAGGAGGCTACTATGGCTACACCTTC,CASSLGKGGYYGYTF
TRBV5-4,NA,TRBD2,TRBJ2-5,TGTGCCAGCAGCTTGCCGAGCGGAGGGAGGGGAGAGACCCAGTACTTC,CASSLPSGGRGETQYF
TRBV6-6,NA,TRBD1,TRBJ1-2,TGTGCCAGCAGGGCCCCCGGGACAGCCTATGGCTACACCTTC,CASRAPGTAYGYTF
TRBV19,NA,NA,TRBJ1-5,TGTGCCGGGGGTAACAATCAGCCCCAGCATTTT,CAGGNNQPQHF
TRBV7-6,NA,NA,TRBJ2-7,TGTGCCAGCAGCTTAGCTGGGACACCAACCTACGAGCAGTACTTC,CASSLAGTPTYEQYF
TRBV28,NA,NA,TRBJ1-5,TGTGCCAGCAGTTTACTAGGGGGAAATCAGCCCCAGCATTTT,CASSLLGGNQPQHF
TRBV28,few,NA,TRBJ1-1,TGTGCCAGCATCCCCGAACTAGGCGCTGAAGCTTTCTTT,CASIPELGAEAFF
TRBV7-8,NA,TRBD1,TRBJ1-5,TGTGCCAGCAGCTTAGTAGGTGGGACAGTTAATCAGCCCCAGCATTTT,CASSLVGGTVNQPQHF
TRBV7-9,NA,TRBD2,TRBJ2-7,TGTGCCAGCAGCCCGGGAGGGGGGGCCTACGAGCAGTACTTC,CASSPGGGAYEQYF
TRBV28,NA,NA,TRBJ2-7,TGTGCCAGCAGTTTACCGCAGGGTCTTCCCTACGAGCAGTACTTC,CASSLPQGLPYEQYF
TRBV7-9,NA,NA,TRBJ2-2,TGTGCCAGAAGTAAGAACACCGGGGAGCTGTTTTTT,CARSKNTGELFF
TRBV6-5,NA,TRBD2,TRBJ2-1,TGTGCCAGCAGTTACGGGACTAGGTTGCCCTACAATGAGCAGTTCTTC,CASSYGTRLPYNEQFF
TRBV4-1,NA,NA,TRBJ1-4,TGCGCCAGCAGCAGGTGGTCCGCCGAGGGGGAACTGTTTTTT,CASSRWSAEGELFF
TRBV6-6,NA,NA,TRBJ1-4,TGTGCCAGCAGTTACACCGGGCAGGGTAATGAAAAACTGTTTTTT,CASSYTGQGNEKLFF
TRBV7-8,NA,NA,TRBJ2-5,TGTGCCAGCAGCTTACTTGGGGGGCCGGGAGAGACCCAGTACTTC,CASSLLGGPGETQYF
TRBV18,NA,TRBD1,TRBJ2-7,TGTGCCAGCTCACCAGGGACAGGGGGTTACGAGCAGTACTTC,CASSPGTGGYEQYF
TRBV10-1,NA,TRBD2,TRBJ2-1,TGCGCCAGCAGCGAAAGACTAGCGGGAGGGAACAATGAGCAGTTCTTC,CASSERLAGGNNEQFF
TRBV7-9,NA,TRBD1,TRBJ1-5,TGTGCCAGCAGCTATAGTGCCGGGACAGGGATGACTCAGCCCCAGCATTTT,CASSYSAGTGMTQPQHF
TRBV9,NA,NA,TRBJ1-1,TGTGCCGGGTCCCCTGTGAACACTGAAGCTTTCTTT,CAGSPVNTEAFF
TRBV2,NA,NA,TRBJ2-7,TGTGCCAGCAGTGGGAAGGGGCAGTACTTC,CASSGKGQYF
TRBV29-1,NA,TRBD2,TRBJ2-3,TGCAGCGTGGATAGCGGGGTCCCAGATACGCAGTATTTT,CSVDSGVPDTQYF
TRBV19,NA,TRBD1,TRBJ1-1,TGTGCCAGTACTATGAGAGGGGGCGCGTCCACTGAAGCTTTCTTT,CASTMRGGASTEAFF
TRBV28,NA,TRBD1,TRBJ1-1,TGTGCCAGCGCGCAGCAGGACAGGGGGGGGACTGAAGCTTTCTTT,CASAQQDRGGTEAFF
TRBV6-1,NA,NA,TRBJ2-1,TGTGCCAGCAGTGAAATTGGGGGGCTAGAACTGTTCTTC,CASSEIGGLELFF
TRBV6-1,once,NA,TRBJ1-3,TGTGCCAGCAGTGAGGAGTGGGGATACACTGGAAACACCATATATTTT,CASSEEWGYTGNTIYF
TRBV30,NA,NA,TRBJ1-4,TGTGCCTGGAGTGTGGTGGGAAATGAAAAACTGTTTTTT,CAWSVVGNEKLFF
TRBV25-1,NA,NA,TRBJ2-5,TGTGCCAGCAGTGAAAGACTACTACAGGAGACCCAGTACTTC,CASSERLLQETQYF
TRBV2,NA,NA,TRBJ2-1,TGTGCCAGCAGCCAAGCAGAGTTTCCGAGCTCCTACAATGAGCAGTTCTTC,CASSQAEFPSSYNEQFF
TRBV10-1,NA,NA,TRBJ1-2,TGCGCCAGCAGTGAGTCAGGGATTCCGTATGGCTACACCTTC,CASSESGIPYGYTF
TRBV4-1,NA,NA,TRBJ1-5,TGCGCCAGCAGCCAAGGAGATTATAGCAATCAGCCCCAGCATTTT,CASSQGDYSNQPQHF
TRBV6-5,NA,NA,TRBJ2-5,TGTGCCAGCAGTTACGGGGACCCTAAGCCACAGTACTTC,CASSYGDPKPQYF
TRBV7-9,NA,NA,TRBJ1-1,TGTGCCAGCAGCTTACCAGGCGAGGGGATCGCTGAAGCTTTCTTT,CASSLPGEGIAEAFF
TRBV5-1,NA,NA,TRBJ2-3,TGCGCCAGCAGCGGGGGTTTCGCAGATACGCAGTATTTT,CASSGGFADTQYF
TRBV2,NA,TRBD1,TRBJ1-2,TGTGCCAGCATGGGATCCGACAGGGATGGCTATGGCTACACCTTC,CASMGSDRDGYGYTF
TRBV11-3,NA,NA,TRBJ2-7,TGTGCCAGCAGCTTACGGGGAGGCGAGCAGTACTTC,CASSLRGGEQYF
TRBV6-1,NA,NA,TRBJ2-1,TGTGCCAGCACCGGGCTACTACTCTCCTACAATGAGCAGTTCTTC,CASTGLLLSYNEQFF
TRBV27,once,NA,TRBJ1-4,TGTGCCAGCAGTTACAGGGAGAGGGAAAAACTGTTTTTT,CASSYREREKLFF
TRBV13,NA,TRBD2,TRBJ2-4,TGTGCCAGCAGCTCAGTGGGACTAGCGGGTAGACTAGCCAAAAACATTCAGTACTTC,CASSSVGLAGRLAKNIQYF